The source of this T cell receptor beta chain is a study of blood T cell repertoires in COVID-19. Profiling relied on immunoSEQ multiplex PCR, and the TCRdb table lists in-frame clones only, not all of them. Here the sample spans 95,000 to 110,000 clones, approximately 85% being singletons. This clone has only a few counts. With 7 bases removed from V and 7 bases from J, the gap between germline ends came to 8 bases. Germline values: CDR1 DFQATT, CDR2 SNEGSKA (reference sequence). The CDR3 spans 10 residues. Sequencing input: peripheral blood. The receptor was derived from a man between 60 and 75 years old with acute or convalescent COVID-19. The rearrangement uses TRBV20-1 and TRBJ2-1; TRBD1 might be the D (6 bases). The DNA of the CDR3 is TGCAGTGTTACAGGGAATGAGCAGTTCTTC. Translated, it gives CSVTGNEQFF.